The 12 T cell receptor beta chains below all came from one sample that was sequenced in a study of T cell responses to AZD1222 COVID-19 vaccine. Clones were sequenced by immunoSEQ multiplex PCR, and TCRdb holds only the in-frame ones, with some missing. This repertoire shows around 100,000 clones, around nine tenths found once; its top ten account for about a sixth. The sample here was peripheral blood, taken on day 0 of AZD1222 vaccination. The receptors here all came from an adult in good health.

Written as DNA, the CDR3 is TGCGCCAGCAGCTCCGGACAGCTCGCTAACTATGGCTACACCTTC. It yields the protein CASSSGQLANYGYTF. The chain uses TRBV5-1 and TRBJ1-2, with D perhaps TRBD1 (6 bases). The CDR3 has 15 residues. CDR1 SGHRS and CDR2 YFSETQ come from the germline V gene. V was cut by 3 bases and J by 0 bases, with 12 bases left in between.

The rearrangement uses TRBV7-2 and TRBJ2-5; D could derive from TRBD1 or TRBD2 (6 bases each). The CDR3 length is 13 residues. Trimming removed 5 bases from V and 5 bases from J, with 12 bases in between. Germline V lookup: CDR1 SGHTA, CDR2 FQGNSA. CDR3 DNA: TGTGCCAGCAGCCCAGGGGCGGGGGAGACCCAGTACTTC. Its translation: CASSPGAGETQYF.

The chain joins TRBV6-5 to TRBJ1-2, with D unresolved. The CDR3 length is 12 residues. The V and J ends lost 4 bases and 8 bases respectively, with 11 bases between them. Germline V gene sequence: CDR1 MNHEY, CDR2 SVGAGI. This chain's CDR3 is CASSSTVVGYTF. CDR3 DNA sequence: TGTGCCAGCAGTTCCACCGTGGTAGGCTACACCTTC.

The chain links TRBV18 to TRBJ1-1; D unresolved. The CDR3 runs to 14 residues. The germline V gene has CDR1 KGHSH and CDR2 LQKENI. V was cut by 4 bases and J by 1 base, with 10 bases left in between. The CDR3 bases are TGTGCCAGCTCACTTAACAGCCAGAACACTGAAGCTTTCTTT. Its protein product is CASSLNSQNTEAFF. The full variable domain, with the rest looked up from reference TRBV18 and TRBJ1-1, is NAGVMQNPRHLVRRRGQEARLRCSPMKGHSHVYWYRQLPEEGLKFMVYLQKENIIDESGMPKERFSAEFPKEGPSILRIQQVVRGDSAAYFCASSLNSQNTEAFFGQGTRLTVV.

This rearrangement joins TRBV5-1 to TRBJ2-3, with D perhaps matching TRBD2 (5 bases). CDR1 and CDR2 from the germline V gene are SGHRS and YFSETQ. Trimming stripped 4 bases from V and 6 bases from J, with 24 bases between. This CDR3 has 17 residues. The CDR3 here is CASSPGRGLNARDTQYF. The CDR3 bases are TGCGCCAGCAGCCCGGGCCGCGGGCTCAACGCGCGGGATACGCAGTATTTT.

The genes are TRBV29-1 and TRBJ2-5; 11 positions match TRBD2. The CDR3 covers 13 residues. Germline V gives CDR1 SQVTM, CDR2 ANQGSEA. J was trimmed by 4 bases and V by 4 bases; bases with no gene match: 2. The CDR3 reads CSVVLAGVETQYF. The CDR3 DNA reads as TGCAGCGTTGTACTAGCGGGAGTAGAGACCCAGTACTTC.

This chain connects TRBV4-1 to TRBJ2-6; 11 nucleotides align to TRBD2. This CDR3 region has 19 residues. Germline assignment: CDR1 MGHRA and CDR2 YSYEKL. V shed 1 base, J shed 2 bases, and the junction held 7 bases outside the gene matches. The CDR3 loop is CASSQGLPSGGTGANVLTF. The CDR3 DNA follows: TGCGCCAGCAGCCAAGGTCTCCCTAGCGGGGGGACTGGGGCCAACGTCCTGACTTTC.

The chain joins TRBV7-9 to TRBJ1-5; TRBD1 matches 9 bases. Germline V gives CDR1 SEHNR, CDR2 FQNEAQ (reference sequence). The CDR3 is 14 residues long. V lost 5 bases and J lost 4; bases outside the gene matches: 3. The CDR3 DNA follows: TGTGCCAGCAGCGCAGGGACAGGGAATCAGCCCCAGCATTTT. It specifies CASSAGTGNQPQHF.

V is TRBV5-1 and J is TRBJ2-2; the D gene is possibly TRBD1 (6 bases). In germline, CDR1 is SGHRS, CDR2 YFSETQ. CDR3 length: 16 amino acids. Trimming left V 1 base short and J 0 bases short, with 10 bases between. The chain's CDR3 is CASSLPAGANTGELFF. In DNA form, the CDR3 reads TGCGCCAGCAGCTTGCCAGCAGGGGCGAACACCGGGGAGCTGTTTTTT.

This clone was seen more than once but under ten times. V gene TRBV9 combines with J gene TRBJ1-4; no definite D call. This CDR3 is built from 18 residues. V was trimmed by 0 bases and J by 0 bases, leaving 15 bases between them. From germline, CDR1 is SGDLS and CDR2 YYNGEE. CDR3 protein: CASSVEGRVGATNEKLFF. The CDR3, as DNA: TGTGCCAGCAGCGTAGAAGGAAGGGTCGGCGCAACTAATGAAAAACTGTTTTTT. The full variable domain, with the rest looked up from reference TRBV9 and TRBJ1-4, is DSGVTQTPKHLITATGQRVTLRCSPRSGDLSVYWYQQSLDQGLQFLIQYYNGEERAKGNILERFSAQQFPDLHSELNLSSLELGDSALYFCASSVEGRVGATNEKLFFGSGTQLSVL.

Only one count was recorded for this clone. The CDR3 coding sequence is TGTGCCAGCAGCCGAAGCGGGGGGGCCTACGAGCAGTACTTC. Translation: CASSRSGGAYEQYF. V and J are TRBV6-6 and TRBJ2-7; 10 nucleotides align to TRBD2. Germline lookup yields CDR1 MNHNY and CDR2 SVGAGI (reference sequence). There are 14 residues in the CDR3. J was trimmed by 2 bases and V by 6 bases; bases with no gene match: 4.

The chain couples TRBV5-1 to TRBJ2-5, with 7 bases matching TRBD2. V gave up 1 base and J gave up 0 bases; unmatched junction bases: 3. CDR1 and CDR2 (germline): SGHRS, YFSETQ. The length of the CDR3 is 15 residues. In DNA form, the CDR3 reads TGCGCCAGCAGCTTGAGGGCGGGGGACCAAGAGACCCAGTACTTC. It is translated as CASSLRAGDQETQYF.